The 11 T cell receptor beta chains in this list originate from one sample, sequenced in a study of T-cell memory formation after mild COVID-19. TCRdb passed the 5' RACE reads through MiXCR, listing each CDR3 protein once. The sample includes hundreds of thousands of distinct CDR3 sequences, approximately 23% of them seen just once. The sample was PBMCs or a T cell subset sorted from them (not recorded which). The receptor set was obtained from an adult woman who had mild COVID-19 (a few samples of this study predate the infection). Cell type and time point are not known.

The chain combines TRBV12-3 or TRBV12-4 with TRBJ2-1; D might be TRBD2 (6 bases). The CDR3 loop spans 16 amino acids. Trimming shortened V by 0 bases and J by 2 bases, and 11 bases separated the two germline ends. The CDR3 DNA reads TGTGCCAGCAGTTTAGCCGGGACTCAAACCTACAATGAGCAGTTCTTC. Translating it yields CASSLAGTQTYNEQFF.

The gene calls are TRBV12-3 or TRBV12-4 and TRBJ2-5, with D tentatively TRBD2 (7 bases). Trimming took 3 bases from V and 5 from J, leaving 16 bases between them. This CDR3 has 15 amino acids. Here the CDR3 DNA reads TGTGCCAGCAGTTTGGTAGGGGGAGGGCAGGAGACCCAGTACTTC. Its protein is CASSLVGGGQETQYF.

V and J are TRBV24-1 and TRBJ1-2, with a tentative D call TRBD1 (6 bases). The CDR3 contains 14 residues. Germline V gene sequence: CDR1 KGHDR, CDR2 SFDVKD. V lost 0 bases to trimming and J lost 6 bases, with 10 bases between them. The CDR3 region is CATSDLEAGDGYTF. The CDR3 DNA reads TGTGCCACCAGTGATTTGGAGGCAGGGGATGGCTACACCTTC.

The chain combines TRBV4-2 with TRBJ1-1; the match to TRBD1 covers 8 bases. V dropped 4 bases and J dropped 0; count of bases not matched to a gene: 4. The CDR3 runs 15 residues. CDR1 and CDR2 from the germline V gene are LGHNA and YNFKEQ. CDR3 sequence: CASSRQGLMNTEAFF. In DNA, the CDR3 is TGTGCCAGCAGCCGACAGGGGTTAATGAACACTGAAGCTTTCTTT.

For the CDR3, the DNA is TGTGCCAGCACCCCTGCGGGGACCCAAGAGACCCAGTACTTC. This codes for CASTPAGTQETQYF. V and J are TRBV27 and TRBJ2-5; perhaps TRBD2 as D (6 bases). Germline loops: CDR1 MNHEY, CDR2 SMNVEV (reference sequence). V lost 7 bases, J lost 1 base, and 13 bases lay in between. There are 14 residues in the CDR3.

CDR3 in DNA: TGTGCCAGCAGTCCCCTTGGTGGGGTCGCTTCAGTACGAAGCTCCTACGAGCAGTACTTC. It translates to CASSPLGGVASVRSSYEQYF. The chain carries TRBV6-1 and TRBJ2-7; D ambiguous. Per the germline V gene, CDR1 is MNHNS and CDR2 is SASEGT. V lost 5 bases and J 0 bases, leaving 29 bases between the germline ends. The CDR3 loop spans 20 amino acids.

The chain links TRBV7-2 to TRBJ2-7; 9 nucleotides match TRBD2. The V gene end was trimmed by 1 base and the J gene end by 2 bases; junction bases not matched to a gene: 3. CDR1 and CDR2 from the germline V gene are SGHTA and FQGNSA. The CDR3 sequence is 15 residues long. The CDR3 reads CASSLVSSGTYEQYF. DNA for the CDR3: TGTGCCAGCAGCTTAGTGTCTAGCGGGACCTACGAGCAGTACTTC.

This CDR3 is CASSLERSGRGFYEQYF. The CDR3 DNA is TGCGCCAGCAGCTTGGAACGGTCGGGGCGCGGATTCTACGAGCAGTACTTC. The V gene is TRBV5-1, the J gene TRBJ2-7; D possibly matches TRBD1 or TRBD2 (5 bases each). V was shortened by 0 bases and J by 3 bases, with 19 bases between the two germline ends. The CDR3 extends over 17 amino acids. Germline loops: CDR1 SGHRS, CDR2 YFSETQ. Full variable domain (remainder filled in from reference TRBV5-1 and TRBJ2-7): KAGVTQTPRYLIKTRGQQVTLSCSPISGHRSVSWYQQTPGQGLQFLFEYFSETQRNKGNFPGRFSGRQFSNSRSEMNVSTLELGDSALYLCASSLERSGRGFYEQYFGPGTRLTVT.

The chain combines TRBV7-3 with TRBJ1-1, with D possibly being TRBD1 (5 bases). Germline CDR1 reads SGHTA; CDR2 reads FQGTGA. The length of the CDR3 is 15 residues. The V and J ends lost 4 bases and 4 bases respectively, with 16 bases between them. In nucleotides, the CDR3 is TGTGCCAGCAGCTCCTACGGGGGACGGGTCACTGAAGCTTTCTTT. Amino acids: CASSSYGGRVTEAFF.

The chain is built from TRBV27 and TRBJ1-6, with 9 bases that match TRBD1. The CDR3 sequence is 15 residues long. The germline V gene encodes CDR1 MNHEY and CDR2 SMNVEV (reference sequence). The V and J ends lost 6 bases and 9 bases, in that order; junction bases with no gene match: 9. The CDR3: CASSHGTGWGSPLHF. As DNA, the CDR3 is TGTGCCAGCAGCCATGGGACAGGGTGGGGTTCACCCCTCCACTTT.

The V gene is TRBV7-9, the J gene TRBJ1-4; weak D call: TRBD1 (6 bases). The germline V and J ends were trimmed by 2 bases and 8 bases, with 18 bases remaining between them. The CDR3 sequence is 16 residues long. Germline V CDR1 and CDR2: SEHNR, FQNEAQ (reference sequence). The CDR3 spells CASSLQGTSGKEKLFF. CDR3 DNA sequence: TGTGCCAGCAGCTTACAGGGGACGTCGGGAAAAGAAAAACTGTTTTTT.